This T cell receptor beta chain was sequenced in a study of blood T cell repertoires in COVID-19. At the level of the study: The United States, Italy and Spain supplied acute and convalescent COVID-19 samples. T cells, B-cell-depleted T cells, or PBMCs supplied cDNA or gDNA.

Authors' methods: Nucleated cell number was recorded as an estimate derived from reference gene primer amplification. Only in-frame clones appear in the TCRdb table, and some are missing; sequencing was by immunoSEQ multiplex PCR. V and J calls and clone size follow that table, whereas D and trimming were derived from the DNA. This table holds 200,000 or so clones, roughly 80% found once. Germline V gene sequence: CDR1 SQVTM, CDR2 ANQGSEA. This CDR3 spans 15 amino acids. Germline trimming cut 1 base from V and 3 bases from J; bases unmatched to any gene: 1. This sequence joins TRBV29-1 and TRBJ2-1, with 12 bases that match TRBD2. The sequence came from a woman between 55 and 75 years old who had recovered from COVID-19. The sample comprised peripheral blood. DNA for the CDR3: TGCAGCGTTGAAGGACTAGCGGGAGTCTACAATGAGCAGTTCTTC. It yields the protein CSVEGLAGVYNEQFF.